These 17 T cell receptor beta chains share one sample of origin, sequenced in a study of monozygotic twins with inflammatory bowel disease. TCRdb re-analyzed the 5' RACE reads; it lists each CDR3 protein once, without DNA. Listed are nearly 450,000 distinct CDR3 sequences; 2% to 3% falls within the top ten. Sequenced sample: blood. These receptors all stem from a human donor with ulcerative colitis or Crohn's disease, or a healthy co-twin of an affected twin (not recorded which).

The chain carries TRBV7-3 and TRBJ2-1; TCRdb outputs TRBD1, but without DNA this stays unchecked. CDR3 length: 15 residues. The germline CDR1 and CDR2 sequences are SGHTA and FQGTGA. CDR3: CASSFPGQAYNEQFF.

This chain uses TRBV7-2 with TRBJ2-7; TCRdb's D call of TRBD1 is untestable without DNA. The germline CDR1 and CDR2 sequences are SGHTA and FQGNSA. The length of the CDR3 is 12 residues. The CDR3 is CASSSPPREQYF.

The chain is built from TRBV25-1 and TRBJ2-1. Germline V lookup: CDR1 MGHDK, CDR2 SYGVNS. The CDR3 has 16 amino acids. This CDR3 reads CASSESGANSYNEQFF.

The chain links TRBV4-3 to TRBJ2-1. The CDR3 extends over 14 amino acids. Germline assignment: CDR1 LGHNA and CDR2 YSLEER. The CDR3 reads CASSQESSYNEQFF.

This chain joins TRBV7-9 and TRBJ2-5. Germline lookup yields CDR1 SEHNR and CDR2 FQNEAQ (reference sequence). CDR3 size: 14 residues. The CDR3 spells CASSFGRSDETQYF.

This sequence joins TRBV5-1 and TRBJ2-3; no DNA is available, so the TRBD1 call from TCRdb remains unchecked. CDR3 length: 15 amino acids. Germline lookup yields CDR1 SGHRS and CDR2 YFSETQ. The CDR3 loop reads CASSAAPGDTDTQYF.

The V gene is TRBV7-2, the J gene TRBJ1-5; TCRdb reports TRBD1, a call that lacks DNA to check it against. CDR3 length equals 15 residues. Germline V gene sequence: CDR1 SGHTA, CDR2 FQGNSA. CDR3 protein: CASSLQGGSNQPQHF.

This rearrangement joins TRBV27 to TRBJ1-5. The V gene's germline CDR1 is MNHEY and CDR2 SMNVEV (reference sequence). The CDR3 runs to 13 residues. The CDR3 here is CASSFGPYQPQHF.

The V call is TRBV7-9, the J call TRBJ2-7; no DNA is available, so the TRBD2 call from TCRdb remains unchecked. The CDR3 is 13 amino acids. Germline assignment: CDR1 SEHNR and CDR2 FQNEAQ (reference sequence). CDR3 sequence: CAISTRGTYEQYF.

The chain employs TRBV3-1 and TRBJ1-5; TCRdb proposes TRBD1, but this gene call is untestable without DNA. Germline lookup yields CDR1 LGHDT and CDR2 YNNKEL (reference sequence). CDR3 length equals 16 residues. This CDR3 is CASSLGTGGLSQPQHF.

V and J are TRBV4-2 and TRBJ2-6; the D call from TCRdb, TRBD2, cannot be confirmed without DNA. CDR1 is LGHNA and CDR2 is YNFKEQ in the germline V gene. This CDR3 has 16 amino acids. CDR3 sequence reads: CASSQVRETGANVLTF.

The V call is TRBV20-1, the J call TRBJ1-3. Germline V gives CDR1 DFQATT, CDR2 SNEGSKA (reference sequence). This CDR3 contains 15 residues. This CDR3 reads CSANAPVVSGNTIYF.

The chain links TRBV19 to TRBJ1-5; TCRdb picks TRBD1, but there is no DNA to check that call. The CDR3 loop spans 15 amino acids. The germline V gene has CDR1 LNHDA and CDR2 SQIVND (reference sequence). CDR3 amino acids: CASTTVSYSNQPQHF.

The chain is built from TRBV5-1 and TRBJ2-2; the TCRdb call, TRBD2, lacks DNA for checking. CDR3 length: 16 amino acids. Germline lookup yields CDR1 SGHRS and CDR2 YFSETQ. This CDR3 is CASSLAVSSGTGELFF.

The J gene is TRBJ2-5, the V gene TRBV25-1; the TCRdb D gene call, TRBD2, has no DNA to confirm it. Looked up from germline, CDR1 is MGHDK and CDR2 is SYGVNS. The CDR3 runs 15 residues. CDR3 residues: CASSPRRRGQETQYF.

The chain carries TRBV4-1 and TRBJ1-1; TCRdb outputs TRBD1, but without DNA this stays unchecked. Germline assignment: CDR1 MGHRA and CDR2 YSYEKL. The CDR3 runs 15 residues. The CDR3 spells CASSQHGQGSTEAFF.

The V call is TRBV7-9, the J call TRBJ2-6. This CDR3 has 14 residues. Per the germline V gene, CDR1 is SEHNR and CDR2 is FQNEAQ (reference sequence). CDR3 protein: CASSPRAGANVLTF.